This T cell receptor beta chain was obtained from a study of T-cell reconstitution after alpha-beta-depleted transplantation in children. Study results and caveats: Several hundred rapidly expanded clones from non-depleted graft cells reportedly supplied alpha-beta T cells about two months post-transplant. From newly produced T cells came most of the T-cell counts and diversity one year after transplant.

As for this clonotype: Its antigen is unknown.

Germline assignment: CDR1 DFQATT and CDR2 SNEGSKA (reference sequence). This CDR3 contains 14 residues. The ends lost 2 bases at V and 3 bases at J; junction bases unmatched: 4. Unique molecular identifiers were used in preparing the TCRbeta library. MiXCR, applied by TCRdb to the PCR reads, yields one record per CDR3 protein. The sample includes some 260,000 distinct CDR3 sequences, 24% of them seen just once. Sequenced material: PBMCs, mostly from graft donor cells, taken 360 days after TCRalphabeta/CD19-depleted stem cell transplant. The chain links TRBV20-1 to TRBJ2-7; 10 bases are shared with TRBD2. The TCR sequence derives from a female patient aged 2 to 10 who had a stem cell transplant for congenital amegakaryocytic thrombocytopenia, so the T cells may come from the graft donor. CDR3 in amino acids: CSARFLAGVYEQYF. The CDR3 region has the DNA TGCAGTGCTAGATTCCTAGCGGGAGTCTACGAGCAGTACTTC.